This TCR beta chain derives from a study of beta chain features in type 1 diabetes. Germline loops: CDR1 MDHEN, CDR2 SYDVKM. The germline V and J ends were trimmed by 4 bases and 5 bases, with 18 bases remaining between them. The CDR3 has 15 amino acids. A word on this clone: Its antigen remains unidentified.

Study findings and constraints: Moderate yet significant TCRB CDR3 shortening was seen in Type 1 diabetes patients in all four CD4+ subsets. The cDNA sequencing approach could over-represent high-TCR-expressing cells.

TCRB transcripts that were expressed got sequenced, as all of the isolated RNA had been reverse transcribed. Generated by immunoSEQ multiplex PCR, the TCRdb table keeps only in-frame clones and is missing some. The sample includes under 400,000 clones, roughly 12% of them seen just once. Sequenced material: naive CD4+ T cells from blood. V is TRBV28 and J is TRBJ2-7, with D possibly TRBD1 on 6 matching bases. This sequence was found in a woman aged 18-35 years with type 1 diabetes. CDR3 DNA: TGTGCCAGCAGTTCCCAGGGCCCCGCAGGGGACGAGCAGTACTTC. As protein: CASSSQGPAGDEQYF.